This T cell receptor beta chain came from a study of blood T cell repertoires in COVID-19 (dated by TCRdb to about 2020). Regarding the study in general: Samples from collaborators originated in the United States, Italy and Spain and spanned both the acute and convalescent phases of COVID-19. The material from the prospective study consisted of cDNA or gDNA derived from T cells, B-cell-depleted T cells, or PBMCs. The dataset comprised deeply sampled blood TCRbeta repertoires from subjects exposed to, actively infected with, or recovered from COVID-19. A freely available public database, intended as a resource for researchers studying the immune response to SARS-CoV-2, is where the repertoires were released. Samples were obtained from the ongoing ImmuneRACE study (first 160 participants) and from approximately 1,200 subjects provided by 6 global collaborators. The sample metadata nearly always contained a de-identified subject ID, COVID-19 status, age in years and sex. Where available, HLA class I and class II types were taken from metadata supplied by the sample provider and were not determined by assay-based typing. Results the study describes overall, beyond this receptor: The quantity of clinical and demographic metadata differed by source and by participant and was supplied without curation.

CDR1 and CDR2 were assigned from the germline V gene as LGHNA and YNFKEQ. Taken from cysteine to phenylalanine, the CDR3 has 15 residues. Solely the CDR3 DNA is kept, with 45 bases framed from the first base. Enrolling through a virtual design, the prospective study's participants ranged in age from roughly 18 to 95 years and lived across 20 to 30 United States geographic areas. Cohort assignment in the prospective study relied on participant-reported clinical history from a screening survey and a study questionnaire. Recovered participants in ImmuneRACE Cohort 3 were defined by two consecutive negative NP/OP PCR tests, clearance by a healthcare professional, or resolution of symptoms. Each participant in the prospective study had whole blood, serum and a nasopharyngeal or oropharyngeal swab collected by mobile phlebotomists. Participants in the prospective study had the option to provide additional blood draws and questionnaires over a roughly 2-month period. Before DNA extraction, prospective study blood samples were shipped either frozen or at room temperature.

For this clone: Its antigen is not yet known. Germline and junction disagree at one end, which may indicate a read error.

TCRbeta CDR3 regions were amplified from genomic DNA by means of the immunoSEQ Assay, a bias-controlled multiplex PCR. Processing in the source paper ran as follows. The number of nucleated cells in each sample was estimated from the amplification of reference gene primers within the assay. To quantify the absolute abundance of each unique TCRbeta CDR3 rearrangement, sequence reads were collapsed and filtered. For each sample, productive Simpson clonality was calculated by taking the square root of Simpson's diversity index across productive rearrangements. TCRdb stores this immuneACCESS table with in-frame sequences only. Part of the clones is absent; in the studies checked, under half of the shortfall reflects unresolved V genes, and no reason is known for the rest. V and J calls and clone size come straight from that table; D and trimming were deduced from the DNA. The sample table shows 270,000 or so clones, and around nine tenths are seen once. The ten largest clones represent about 2.6% of the sample.

Material: PBMCs or T cells enriched from blood (not recorded which). This receptor was obtained from a woman under 30 who had recovered from COVID-19. The chain was built from TRBV4-2 and TRBJ1-2; 8 central nucleotides agree with TRBD1. The DNA is as follows: TGTGCCAGCAGCCAAGGGGTGGGACAGGAATTACTTAGCGCCTTC. Its translation reads: CASSQGVGQELLSAF.